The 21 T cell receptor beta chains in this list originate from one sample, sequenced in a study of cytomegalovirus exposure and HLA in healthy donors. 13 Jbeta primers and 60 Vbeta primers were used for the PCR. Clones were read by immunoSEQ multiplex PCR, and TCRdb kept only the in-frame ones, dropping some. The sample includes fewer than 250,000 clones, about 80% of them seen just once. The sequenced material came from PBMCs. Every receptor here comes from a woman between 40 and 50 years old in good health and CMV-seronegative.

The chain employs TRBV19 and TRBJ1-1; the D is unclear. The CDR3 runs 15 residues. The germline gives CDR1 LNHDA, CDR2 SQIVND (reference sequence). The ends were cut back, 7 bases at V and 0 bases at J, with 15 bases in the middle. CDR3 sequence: CASKSRPAMNTEAFF. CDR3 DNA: TGTGCCAGTAAATCGAGGCCAGCCATGAACACTGAAGCTTTCTTT.

Here the CDR3 reads CASSVDRGDTQYF. In DNA form, the CDR3 reads TGTGCCAGCAGCGTAGATCGGGGAGATACGCAGTATTTT. This chain connects TRBV9 to TRBJ2-3; D is perhaps TRBD2 (5 bases). From germline, CDR1 is SGDLS and CDR2 YYNGEE. The CDR3 contains 13 residues. V was shortened by 0 bases and J by 5 bases, with 7 bases between the two germline ends.

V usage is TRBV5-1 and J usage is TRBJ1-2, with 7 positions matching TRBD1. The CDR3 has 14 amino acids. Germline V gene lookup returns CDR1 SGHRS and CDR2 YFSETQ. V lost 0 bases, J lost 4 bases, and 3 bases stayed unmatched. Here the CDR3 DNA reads TGCGCCAGCAGCTTGGACAGGGGAGTCTATGGCTACACCTTC. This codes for CASSLDRGVYGYTF.

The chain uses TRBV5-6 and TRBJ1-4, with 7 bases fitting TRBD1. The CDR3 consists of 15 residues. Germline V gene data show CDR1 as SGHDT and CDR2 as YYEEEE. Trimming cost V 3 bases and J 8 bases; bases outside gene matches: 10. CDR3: CASSSRDRLGEKLFF. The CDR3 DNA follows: TGTGCCAGCAGCTCTCGGGACAGACTTGGAGAAAAACTGTTTTTT.

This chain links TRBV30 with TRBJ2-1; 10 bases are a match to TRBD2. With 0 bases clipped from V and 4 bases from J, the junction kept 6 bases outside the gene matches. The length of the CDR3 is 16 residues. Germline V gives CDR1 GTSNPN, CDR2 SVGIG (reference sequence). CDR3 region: CAWSVAGLAIYNEQFF. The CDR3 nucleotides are TGTGCCTGGAGTGTTGCGGGACTAGCGATTTACAATGAGCAGTTCTTC.

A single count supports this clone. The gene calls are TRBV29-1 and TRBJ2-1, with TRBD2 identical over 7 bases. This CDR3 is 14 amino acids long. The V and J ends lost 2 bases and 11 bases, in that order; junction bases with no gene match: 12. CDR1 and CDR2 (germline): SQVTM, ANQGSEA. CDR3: CSVEMAGVNSKQFF. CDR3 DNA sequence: TGCAGCGTTGAAATGGCGGGAGTCAATTCGAAGCAGTTCTTC.

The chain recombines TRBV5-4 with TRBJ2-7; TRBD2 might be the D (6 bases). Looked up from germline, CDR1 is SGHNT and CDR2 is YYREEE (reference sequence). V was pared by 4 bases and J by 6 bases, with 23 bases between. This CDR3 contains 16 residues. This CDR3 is CASSRGGESQKGEQYV. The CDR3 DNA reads TGTGCCAGCAGCCGAGGAGGGGAGTCGCAAAAAGGCGAGCAGTACGTC.

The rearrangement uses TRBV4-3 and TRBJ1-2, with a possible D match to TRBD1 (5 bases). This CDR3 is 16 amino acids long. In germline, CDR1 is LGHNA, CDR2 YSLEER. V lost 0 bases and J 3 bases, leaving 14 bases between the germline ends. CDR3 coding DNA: TGCGCCAGCAGCCAAGATCATCAGGGCCAGTACTATGGCTACACCTTC. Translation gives CASSQDHQGQYYGYTF.

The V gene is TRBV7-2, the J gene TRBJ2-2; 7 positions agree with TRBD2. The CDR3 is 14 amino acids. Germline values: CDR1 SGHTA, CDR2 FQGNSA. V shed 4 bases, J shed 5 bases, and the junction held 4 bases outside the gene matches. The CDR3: CASSWGRATGELFF. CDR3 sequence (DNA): TGTGCCAGCAGCTGGGGGAGGGCGACCGGGGAGCTGTTTTTT.

CDR3 DNA sequence: TGTGCCAGCAGTTACTCATCATATTGGGACACCTCTGAAGCTTTCTTT. Translated: CASSYSSYWDTSEAFF. This chain links TRBV6-5 with TRBJ1-1, with TRBD1 as a possible D gene (6 bases). V lost 0 bases to trimming and J lost 6 bases, with 17 bases between them. The CDR3 totals 16 residues. Germline V gene sequence: CDR1 MNHEY, CDR2 SVGAGI.

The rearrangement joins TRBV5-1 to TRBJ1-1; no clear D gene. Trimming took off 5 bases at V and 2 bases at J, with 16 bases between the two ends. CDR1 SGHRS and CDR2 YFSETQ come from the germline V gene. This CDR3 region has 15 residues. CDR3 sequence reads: CASRRSWEYNTEAFF. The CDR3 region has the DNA TGCGCCAGCAGGAGGAGTTGGGAGTATAACACTGAAGCTTTCTTT.

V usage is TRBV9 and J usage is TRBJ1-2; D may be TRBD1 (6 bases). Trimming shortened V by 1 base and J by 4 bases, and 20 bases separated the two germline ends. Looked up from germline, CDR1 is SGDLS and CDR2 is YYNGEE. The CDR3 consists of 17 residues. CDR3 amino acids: CASSVTTRAGGAYGYTF. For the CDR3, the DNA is TGTGCCAGCAGCGTAACAACCCGGGCGGGGGGCGCCTATGGCTACACCTTC. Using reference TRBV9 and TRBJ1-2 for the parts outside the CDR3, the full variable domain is DSGVTQTPKHLITATGQRVTLRCSPRSGDLSVYWYQQSLDQGLQFLIQYYNGEERAKGNILERFSAQQFPDLHSELNLSSLELGDSALYFCASSVTTRAGGAYGYTFGSGTRLTVV.

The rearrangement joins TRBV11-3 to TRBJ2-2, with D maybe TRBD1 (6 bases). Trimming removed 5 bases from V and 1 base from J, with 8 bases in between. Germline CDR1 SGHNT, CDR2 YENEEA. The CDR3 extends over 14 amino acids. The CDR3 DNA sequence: TGTGCCAGCAGCCCGGGACAGAACACCGGGGAGCTGTTTTTT. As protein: CASSPGQNTGELFF.

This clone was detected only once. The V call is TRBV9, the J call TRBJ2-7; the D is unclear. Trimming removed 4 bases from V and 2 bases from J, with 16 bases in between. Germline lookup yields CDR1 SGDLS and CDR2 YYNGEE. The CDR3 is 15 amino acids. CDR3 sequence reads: CASSPLSEHPYEQYF. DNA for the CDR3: TGTGCCAGCAGCCCCCTCTCGGAGCACCCCTACGAGCAGTACTTC.

The CDR3 protein is CASSPYPPTGGPGGEQFF. As DNA, the CDR3 is TGTGCCAGCAGTCCCTATCCCCCAACGGGAGGGCCTGGGGGTGAGCAGTTCTTC. This rearrangement joins TRBV27 to TRBJ2-1; the match to TRBD2 covers 8 bases. CDR3 length: 18 residues. V dropped 5 bases and J dropped 9; count of bases not matched to a gene: 21. Germline V gives CDR1 MNHEY, CDR2 SMNVEV (reference sequence).

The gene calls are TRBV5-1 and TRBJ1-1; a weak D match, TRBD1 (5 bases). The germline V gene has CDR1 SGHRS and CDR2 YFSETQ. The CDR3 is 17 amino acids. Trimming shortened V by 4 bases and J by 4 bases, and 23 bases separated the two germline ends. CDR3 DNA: TGCGCCAGCAGCCCCTCCCACAGGCCCATTCGGGTCACTGAAGCTTTCTTT. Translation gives CASSPSHRPIRVTEAFF.

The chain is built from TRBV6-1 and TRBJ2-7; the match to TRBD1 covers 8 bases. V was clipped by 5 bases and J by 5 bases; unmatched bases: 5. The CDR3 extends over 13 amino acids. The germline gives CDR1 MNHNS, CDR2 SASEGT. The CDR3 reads CASSPDRVHEQYV. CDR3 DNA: TGTGCCAGCAGTCCGGACAGGGTCCACGAGCAGTACGTC.

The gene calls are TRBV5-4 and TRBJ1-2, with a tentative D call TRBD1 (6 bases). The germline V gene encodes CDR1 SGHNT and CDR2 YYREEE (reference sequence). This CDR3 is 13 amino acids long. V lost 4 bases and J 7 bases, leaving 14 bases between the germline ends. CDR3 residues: CASSPQDSRGYTF. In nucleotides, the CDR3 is TGTGCCAGCAGCCCCCAGGACAGTCGTGGCTACACCTTC.

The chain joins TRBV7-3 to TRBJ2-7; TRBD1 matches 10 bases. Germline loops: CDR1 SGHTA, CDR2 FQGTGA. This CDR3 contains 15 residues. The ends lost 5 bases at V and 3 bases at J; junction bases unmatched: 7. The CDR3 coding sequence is TGTGCCAGCAGCCAGGGACAGGGGAGGTACTACGAGCAGTACTTC. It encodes CASSQGQGRYYEQYF.

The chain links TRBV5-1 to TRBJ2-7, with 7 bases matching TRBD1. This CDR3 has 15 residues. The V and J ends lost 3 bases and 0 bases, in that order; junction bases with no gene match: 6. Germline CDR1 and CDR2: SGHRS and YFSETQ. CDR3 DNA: TGCGCCAGCAGCTCACGACAGGGTAGCTCCTACGAGCAGTACTTC. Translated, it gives CASSSRQGSSYEQYF.

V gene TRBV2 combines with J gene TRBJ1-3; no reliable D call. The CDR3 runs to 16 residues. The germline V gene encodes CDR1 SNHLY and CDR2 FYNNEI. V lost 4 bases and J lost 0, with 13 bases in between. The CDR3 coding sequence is TGTGCCAGCAGTGGGGAGGTCAGCCTCTCTGGAAACACCATATATTTT. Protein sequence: CASSGEVSLSGNTIYF.